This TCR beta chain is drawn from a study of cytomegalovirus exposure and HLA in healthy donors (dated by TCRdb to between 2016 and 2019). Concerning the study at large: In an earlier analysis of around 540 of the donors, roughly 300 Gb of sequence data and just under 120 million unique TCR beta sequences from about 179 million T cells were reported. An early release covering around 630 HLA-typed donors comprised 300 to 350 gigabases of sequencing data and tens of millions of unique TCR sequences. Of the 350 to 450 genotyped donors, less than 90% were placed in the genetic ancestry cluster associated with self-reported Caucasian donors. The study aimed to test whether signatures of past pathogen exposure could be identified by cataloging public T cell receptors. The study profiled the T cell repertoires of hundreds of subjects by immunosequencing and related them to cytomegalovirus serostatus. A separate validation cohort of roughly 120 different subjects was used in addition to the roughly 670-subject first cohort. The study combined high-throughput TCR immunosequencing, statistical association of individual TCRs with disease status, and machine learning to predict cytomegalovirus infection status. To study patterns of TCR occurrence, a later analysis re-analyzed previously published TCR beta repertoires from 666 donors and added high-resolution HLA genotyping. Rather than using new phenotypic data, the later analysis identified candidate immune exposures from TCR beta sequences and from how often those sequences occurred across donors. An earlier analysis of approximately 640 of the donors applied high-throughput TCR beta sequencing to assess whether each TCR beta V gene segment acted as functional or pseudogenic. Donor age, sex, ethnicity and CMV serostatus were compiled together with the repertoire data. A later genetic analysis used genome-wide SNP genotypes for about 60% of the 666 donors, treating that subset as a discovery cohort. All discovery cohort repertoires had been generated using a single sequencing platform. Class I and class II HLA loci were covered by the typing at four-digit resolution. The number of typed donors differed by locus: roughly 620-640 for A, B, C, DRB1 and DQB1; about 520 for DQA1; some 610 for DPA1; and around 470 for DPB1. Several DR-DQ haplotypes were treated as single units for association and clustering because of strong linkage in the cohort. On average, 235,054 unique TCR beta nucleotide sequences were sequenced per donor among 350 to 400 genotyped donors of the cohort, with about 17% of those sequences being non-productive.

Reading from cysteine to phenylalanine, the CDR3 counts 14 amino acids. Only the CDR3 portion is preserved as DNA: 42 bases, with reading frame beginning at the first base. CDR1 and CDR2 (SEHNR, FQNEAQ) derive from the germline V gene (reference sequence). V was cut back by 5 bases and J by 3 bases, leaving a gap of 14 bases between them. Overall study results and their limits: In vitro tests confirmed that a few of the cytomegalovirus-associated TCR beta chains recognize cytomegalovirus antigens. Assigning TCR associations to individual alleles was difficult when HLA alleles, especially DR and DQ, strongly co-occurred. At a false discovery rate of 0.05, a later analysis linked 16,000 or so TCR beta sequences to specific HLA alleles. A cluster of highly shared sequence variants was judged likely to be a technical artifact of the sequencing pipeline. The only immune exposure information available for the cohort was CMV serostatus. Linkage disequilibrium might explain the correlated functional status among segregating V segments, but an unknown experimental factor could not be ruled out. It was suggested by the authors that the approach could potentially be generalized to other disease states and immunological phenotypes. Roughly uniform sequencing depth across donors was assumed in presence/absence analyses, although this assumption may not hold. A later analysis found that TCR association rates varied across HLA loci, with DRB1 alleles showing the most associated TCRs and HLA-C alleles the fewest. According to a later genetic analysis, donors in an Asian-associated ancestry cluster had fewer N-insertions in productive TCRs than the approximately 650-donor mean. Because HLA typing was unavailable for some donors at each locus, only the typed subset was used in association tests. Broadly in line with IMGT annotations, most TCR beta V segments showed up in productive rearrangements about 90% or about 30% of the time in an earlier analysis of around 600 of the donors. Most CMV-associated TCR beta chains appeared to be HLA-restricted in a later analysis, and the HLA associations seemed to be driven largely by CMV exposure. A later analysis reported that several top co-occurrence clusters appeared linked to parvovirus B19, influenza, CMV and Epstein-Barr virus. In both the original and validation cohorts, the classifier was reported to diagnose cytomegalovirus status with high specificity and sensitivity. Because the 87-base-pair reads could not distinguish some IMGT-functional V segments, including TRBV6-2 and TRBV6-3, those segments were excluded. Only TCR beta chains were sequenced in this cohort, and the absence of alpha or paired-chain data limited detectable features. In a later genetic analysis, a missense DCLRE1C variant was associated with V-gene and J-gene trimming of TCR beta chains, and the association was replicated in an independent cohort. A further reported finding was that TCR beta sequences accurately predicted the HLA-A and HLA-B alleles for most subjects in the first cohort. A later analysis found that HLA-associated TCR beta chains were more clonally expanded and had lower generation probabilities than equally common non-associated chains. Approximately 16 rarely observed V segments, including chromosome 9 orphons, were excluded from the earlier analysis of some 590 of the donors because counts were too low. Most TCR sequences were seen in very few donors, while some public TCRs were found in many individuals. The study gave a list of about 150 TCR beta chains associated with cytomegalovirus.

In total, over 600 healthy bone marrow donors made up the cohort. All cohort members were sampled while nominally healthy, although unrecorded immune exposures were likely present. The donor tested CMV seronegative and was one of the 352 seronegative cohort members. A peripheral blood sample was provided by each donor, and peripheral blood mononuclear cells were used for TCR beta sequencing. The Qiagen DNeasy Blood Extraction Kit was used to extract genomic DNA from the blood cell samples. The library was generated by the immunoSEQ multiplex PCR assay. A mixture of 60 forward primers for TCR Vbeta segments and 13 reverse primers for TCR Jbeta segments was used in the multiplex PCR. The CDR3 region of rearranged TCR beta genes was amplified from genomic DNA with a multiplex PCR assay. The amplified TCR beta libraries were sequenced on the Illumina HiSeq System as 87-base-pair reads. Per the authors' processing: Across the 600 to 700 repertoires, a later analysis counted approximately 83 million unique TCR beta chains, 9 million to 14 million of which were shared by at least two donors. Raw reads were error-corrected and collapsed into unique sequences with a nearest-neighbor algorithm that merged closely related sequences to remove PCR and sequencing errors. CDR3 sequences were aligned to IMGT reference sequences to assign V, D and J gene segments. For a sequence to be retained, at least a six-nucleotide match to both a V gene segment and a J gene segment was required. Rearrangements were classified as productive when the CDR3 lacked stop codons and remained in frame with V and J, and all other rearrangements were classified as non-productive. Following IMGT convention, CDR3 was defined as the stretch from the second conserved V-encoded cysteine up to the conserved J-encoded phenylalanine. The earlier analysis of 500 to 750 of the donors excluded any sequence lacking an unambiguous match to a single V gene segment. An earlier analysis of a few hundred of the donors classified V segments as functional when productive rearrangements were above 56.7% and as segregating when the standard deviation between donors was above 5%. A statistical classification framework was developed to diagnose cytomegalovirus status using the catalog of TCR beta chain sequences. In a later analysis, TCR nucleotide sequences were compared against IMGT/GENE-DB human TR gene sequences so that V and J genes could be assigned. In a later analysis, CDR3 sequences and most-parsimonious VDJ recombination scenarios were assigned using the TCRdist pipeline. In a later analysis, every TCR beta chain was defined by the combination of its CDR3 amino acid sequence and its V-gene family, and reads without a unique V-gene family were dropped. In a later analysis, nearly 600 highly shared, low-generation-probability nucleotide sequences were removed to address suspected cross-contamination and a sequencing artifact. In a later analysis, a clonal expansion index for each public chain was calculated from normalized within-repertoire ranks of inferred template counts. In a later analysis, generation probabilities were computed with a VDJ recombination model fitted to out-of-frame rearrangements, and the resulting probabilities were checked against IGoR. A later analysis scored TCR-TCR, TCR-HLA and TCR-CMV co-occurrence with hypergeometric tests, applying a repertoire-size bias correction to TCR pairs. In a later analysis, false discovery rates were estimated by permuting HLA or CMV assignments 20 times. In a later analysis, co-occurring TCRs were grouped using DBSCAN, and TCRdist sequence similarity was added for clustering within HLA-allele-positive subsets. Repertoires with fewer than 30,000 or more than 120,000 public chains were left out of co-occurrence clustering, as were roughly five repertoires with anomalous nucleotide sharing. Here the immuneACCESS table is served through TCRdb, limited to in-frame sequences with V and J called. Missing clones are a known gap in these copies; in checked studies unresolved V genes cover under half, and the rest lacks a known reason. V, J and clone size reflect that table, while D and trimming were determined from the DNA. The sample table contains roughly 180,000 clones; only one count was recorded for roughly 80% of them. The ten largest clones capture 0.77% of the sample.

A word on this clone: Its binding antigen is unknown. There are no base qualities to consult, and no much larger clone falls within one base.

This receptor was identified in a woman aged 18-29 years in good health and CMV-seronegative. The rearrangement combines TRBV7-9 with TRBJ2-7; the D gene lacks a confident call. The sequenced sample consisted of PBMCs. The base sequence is TGTGCCAGCAGCCCTCATGACTCCAGCTACGAGCAGTACTTC. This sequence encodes CASSPHDSSYEQYF. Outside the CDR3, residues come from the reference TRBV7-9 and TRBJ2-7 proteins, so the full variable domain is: DTGVSQNPRHKITKRGQNVTFRCDPISEHNRLYWYRQTLGQGPEFLTYFQNEAQLEKSRLLSDRFSAERPKGSFSTLEIQRTEQGDSAMYLCASSPHDSSYEQYFGPGTRLTVT.